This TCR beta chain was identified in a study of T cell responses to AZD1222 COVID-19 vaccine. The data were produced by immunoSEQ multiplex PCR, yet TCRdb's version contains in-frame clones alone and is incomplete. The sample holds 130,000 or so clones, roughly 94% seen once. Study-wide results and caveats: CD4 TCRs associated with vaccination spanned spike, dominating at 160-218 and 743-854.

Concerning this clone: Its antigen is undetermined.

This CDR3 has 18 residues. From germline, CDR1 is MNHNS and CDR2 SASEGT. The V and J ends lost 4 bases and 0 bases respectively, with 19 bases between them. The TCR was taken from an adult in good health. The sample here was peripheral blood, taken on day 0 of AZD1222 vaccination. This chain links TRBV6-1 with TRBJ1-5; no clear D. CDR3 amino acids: CASSVREQVPYSNQPQHF. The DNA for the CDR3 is TGTGCCAGCAGTGTCCGGGAGCAAGTTCCTTATAGCAATCAGCCCCAGCATTTT.